This is a list of T cell receptor beta chains from one sample in a study of blood T cell repertoires in COVID-19. Assay used: immunoSEQ multiplex PCR; TCRdb lists only in-frame clones, some missing. The table lists approximately 49,000 clones, over 80% of them singletons. Sequenced material: peripheral blood. These receptor sequences come from a middle-aged man with acute or convalescent COVID-19. CDR3s include the opening cysteine and the closing phenylalanine or tryptophan. Each record gives: CDR3 DNA, CDR3 protein, J gene, clone size, D gene, V gene. The D gene is left open where the match is weak. The size field is filled for only some rows; it gives once, few, many or a size class.

cdr3_nt: TGTGCCAGCAGCTTAGTAAAGGGCAGGGAGGCTGGAAACACCATATATTTT
cdr3_aa: CASSLVKGREAGNTIYF
j_call: TRBJ1-3
clone_size: .
d_call: .
v_call: TRBV11-2

cdr3_nt: TGCAGTGCTGAATACTACACTGAAGCTTTCTTT
cdr3_aa: CSAEYYTEAFF
j_call: TRBJ1-1
clone_size: .
d_call: .
v_call: TRBV20-1

cdr3_nt: TGTGCCAGCAGTTACGCCCCGGGACAGGGGCCAGATACGCAGTATTTT
cdr3_aa: CASSYAPGQGPDTQYF
j_call: TRBJ2-3
clone_size: .
d_call: TRBD1
v_call: TRBV6-2/TRBV6-3

cdr3_nt: TGTGCCAGCAGCTTAGCGGGACTAGCGGCTATGGGAGATACGCAGTATTTT
cdr3_aa: CASSLAGLAAMGDTQYF
j_call: TRBJ2-3
clone_size: .
d_call: TRBD2
v_call: TRBV7-2

cdr3_nt: TGCGCCAGCTCACCTAGGAGGGATTCCTACAATGAGCAGTTCTTC
cdr3_aa: CASSPRRDSYNEQFF
j_call: TRBJ2-1
clone_size: .
d_call: .
v_call: TRBV4-3

cdr3_nt: TGCGCCAGCAGCATTTCGACAGGCTACACTGAAGCTTTCTTT
cdr3_aa: CASSISTGYTEAFF
j_call: TRBJ1-1
clone_size: .
d_call: .
v_call: TRBV5-1

cdr3_nt: TGTGCCAGCAGCTTAATCGGGACATATGGCTACACCTTC
cdr3_aa: CASSLIGTYGYTF
j_call: TRBJ1-2
clone_size: .
d_call: .
v_call: TRBV7-9

cdr3_nt: TGTGCCAGCAGCCAAACAGGGAGCACAGATACGCAGTATTTT
cdr3_aa: CASSQTGSTDTQYF
j_call: TRBJ2-3
clone_size: .
d_call: .
v_call: TRBV4-2

cdr3_nt: TGTGCCACCAGCAGAGAACAGGCTAGCGGTAAAGATACGCAGTATTTT
cdr3_aa: CATSREQASGKDTQYF
j_call: TRBJ2-3
clone_size: .
d_call: TRBD2
v_call: TRBV15

cdr3_nt: TGTGCCAGCAGCCGCGGACAGGGGGCGCACGAGCAGTACTTC
cdr3_aa: CASSRGQGAHEQYF
j_call: TRBJ2-7
clone_size: .
d_call: TRBD1
v_call: TRBV7-9

cdr3_nt: TGTGCCAGCAGTGAAATAGAGCGACTAGCGGGAGACTACGAGCAGTACTTC
cdr3_aa: CASSEIERLAGDYEQYF
j_call: TRBJ2-7
clone_size: once
d_call: TRBD2
v_call: TRBV2

cdr3_nt: TGTGCCAGCAGTCCCCTAGCAGATACGCAGTATTTT
cdr3_aa: CASSPLADTQYF
j_call: TRBJ2-3
clone_size: .
d_call: .
v_call: TRBV7-2

cdr3_nt: TGTGCCAGTAGGGACAGTTCGGGCTTGCGCTACGAGCAGTACTTC
cdr3_aa: CASRDSSGLRYEQYF
j_call: TRBJ2-7
clone_size: .
d_call: .
v_call: TRBV19

cdr3_nt: TGTGCCAGCAGGGAGGGGAGCAGGAGATACGAGCAGTACTTC
cdr3_aa: CASREGSRRYEQYF
j_call: TRBJ2-7
clone_size: .
d_call: .
v_call: TRBV6-5

cdr3_nt: TGTGCCAGCATTAAACTCACGGGGGGCGAGCAGTACTTC
cdr3_aa: CASIKLTGGEQYF
j_call: TRBJ2-7
clone_size: .
d_call: TRBD2
v_call: TRBV6-5

cdr3_nt: TGTGCCAGCAGTGAAGCACAGGGGGATCATTGGCCCCAGCATTTT
cdr3_aa: CASSEAQGDHWPQHF
j_call: TRBJ1-5
clone_size: .
d_call: TRBD1
v_call: TRBV2

cdr3_nt: TGTGCCAGCAGTTTGGGACAGGGGTCTTCACCCCTCCACTTT
cdr3_aa: CASSLGQGSSPLHF
j_call: TRBJ1-6
clone_size: .
d_call: TRBD1
v_call: TRBV28